Listed below are T cell receptor beta chains from one sample, sequenced in a study of blood T cell repertoires in COVID-19. Measured with immunoSEQ multiplex PCR; TCRdb has only the in-frame clones, and not every one. The data show 50,000 to 60,000 clones, approximately 83% seen once. Sequences were obtained from peripheral blood. Source of these receptors: a man older than 75 with COVID-19, enrolled during active disease. CDR3s include the opening cysteine and the closing phenylalanine or tryptophan. Clone size is shown for a subset of rows, as once, few, many or a class of expanded clone.

length	size	V	J	CDR3
15	NA	TRBV7-8	TRBJ2-1	CASSLRDSGFDEQFF
14	NA	TRBV28	TRBJ2-5	CASTRSGGQETQYF
16	few	TRBV6-6	TRBJ2-2	CASSYRMAANTGELFF
14	few	TRBV2	TRBJ1-6	CARKAQGSNSPLHF
16	NA	TRBV9	TRBJ1-5	CASSVAWQAINQPQHF
16	once	TRBV5-1	TRBJ1-3	CASSLVEGGNGNTIYF
14	NA	TRBV5-4	TRBJ1-1	CASSLRTGNTEAFF
13	NA	TRBV29-1	TRBJ1-1	CSVEAGAGTEAFF
14	NA	TRBV10-1	TRBJ1-1	CASSEYRIGTEAFF
13	NA	TRBV5-1	TRBJ1-1	CASSPGQNTEAFF
16	NA	TRBV4-3	TRBJ2-7	CASSQDRTGGTYEQYF
15	NA	TRBV5-1	TRBJ2-7	CASNQGPGVTYEQYF
16	once	TRBV7-9	TRBJ2-2	CASSLGLAGATGELFF
15	NA	TRBV27	TRBJ2-6	CASSPGQPGANVLTF
15	once	TRBV5-5	TRBJ1-4	CASSLSGTEYEKLFF
13	NA	TRBV6-6	TRBJ1-2	CASSLPGESGYTF
15	NA	TRBV2	TRBJ2-2	CASSPDRVGTGELFF
17	NA	TRBV4-1	TRBJ1-2	CASSQAGTGTGLSGYTF
15	NA	TRBV5-6	TRBJ1-2	CASSLEQGLRYGYTF
15	NA	TRBV30	TRBJ1-1	CAWSVQGGPTTEAFF
14	NA	TRBV27	TRBJ2-5	CASSFSGNLETQYF
15	NA	TRBV19	TRBJ2-1	CASSMAQGVYNEQFF
13	once	TRBV7-3	TRBJ2-1	CASSTSGDNEQFF
19	NA	TRBV7-8	TRBJ2-5	CASSPSMVSIGLAGETQYF
13	NA	TRBV6-5	TRBJ1-5	CASTLTENQPQHF
11	NA	TRBV25-1	TRBJ1-1	CASGFGVKAFF
16	NA	TRBV4-3	TRBJ2-2	CASSPRTSGGRGELFF
12	few	TRBV30	TRBJ2-5	CAWNRNQETQYF
13	NA	TRBV14	TRBJ2-1	CASSTQRGNEQFF
16	once	TRBV24-1	TRBJ2-2	CATSDNGGRVAGELFF
15	few	TRBV25-1	TRBJ1-6	CASSPQTGGNSPLHF
16	NA	TRBV19	TRBJ2-7	CASSPPRQAPSYEQYF
13	NA	TRBV5-8	TRBJ1-1	CASSLGTNTEAFF
12	NA	TRBV9	TRBJ1-2	CASSVRDYGYTF
20	NA	TRBV4-2	TRBJ2-1	CASSRGLAGTFRSEYNEQFF
17	NA	TRBV3-1/TRBV3-2	TRBJ1-3	CASSQDPGGISGNTIYF
17	NA	TRBV3-1/TRBV3-2	TRBJ2-5	CASSRESFSGVQETQYF
14	few	TRBV5-1	TRBJ1-2	CASSLIPDSYGYTF
12	NA	TRBV28	TRBJ1-1	CASSTGYTEAFF
12	few	TRBV10-3	TRBJ2-5	CAISARQETQYF
14	few	TRBV5-4	TRBJ1-2	CASSWGMDRDGYTF
13	NA	TRBV10-3	TRBJ1-4	CAISAGGDEKLFF
16	NA	TRBV7-2	TRBJ2-3	CASSPTLAGMADTQYF
14	NA	TRBV30	TRBJ1-2	CASSPDRYTTGYTF
15	NA	TRBV7-9	TRBJ1-2	CATLLGGQSNYGYTF
15	NA	TRBV25-1	TRBJ2-3	CASTRGPGGTDTQYF
16	NA	TRBV19	TRBJ1-5	CASSIQIQGLNQPQHF
17	NA	TRBV4-2	TRBJ1-2	CASSPGGSRVAGYGYTF